The next 19 T cell receptor beta chains were all read from a single sample in a study of T cell clonotyping in hematopoietic cell transplantation. The data were produced by immunoSEQ multiplex PCR, yet TCRdb's version contains in-frame clones alone and is incomplete. The sample shows more than 9,000 clones, around 87% of them seen only once. Time point reported: recipient sample about 28 days before transplant, after cytoreduction. The input for sequencing was peripheral blood mononuclear cells, taken before stem cell transplant. These receptors originate from a woman between 45 and 60 years old with chronic myeloid leukemia. Some clones in this sample may be carry-over from other donors' samples.

CDR3 residues: CSAEYQETQYF. The CDR3 coding sequence is TGCAGTGCTGAGTACCAAGAGACCCAGTACTTC. This sequence joins TRBV20-1 and TRBJ2-5; D unresolved. Trimming pared 5 bases from V and 0 bases from J, leaving 4 bases between. The CDR3 is 11 residues long. CDR1 is DFQATT and CDR2 is SNEGSKA in the germline V gene (reference sequence).

The genes are TRBV30 and TRBJ1-1, with 9 bases lining up with TRBD1. The germline gives CDR1 GTSNPN, CDR2 SVGIG (reference sequence). V dropped 8 bases and J dropped 1; count of bases not matched to a gene: 17. This CDR3 has 17 amino acids. The CDR3 DNA reads as TGTGCCGGGCTCCCGGGACAGGGTCTAAGAAAGAACACTGAAGCTTTCTTT. It is translated as CAGLPGQGLRKNTEAFF.

The V gene is TRBV30, the J gene TRBJ2-6, with TRBD2 matching over 9 bases. The ends lost 5 bases at V and 3 bases at J; junction bases unmatched: 11. CDR3 length equals 17 residues. Germline assignment: CDR1 GTSNPN and CDR2 SVGIG (reference sequence). The CDR3 region is CAWGFGLAGSGANVLTF. CDR3 DNA: TGTGCCTGGGGATTCGGGCTAGCGGGAAGTGGGGCCAACGTCCTGACTTTC.

The chain combines TRBV11-2 with TRBJ2-1; TRBD2 agrees at 12 bases. CDR3 length equals 15 residues. The ends lost 6 bases at V and 2 bases at J; junction bases unmatched: 2. Germline CDR1 and CDR2: SGHAT and FQNNGV. CDR3 coding DNA: TGTGCCAGCAGGCGACTAGCGGGAGCCTACAATGAGCAGTTCTTC. As protein: CASRRLAGAYNEQFF.

The rearrangement uses TRBV18 and TRBJ2-1, with TRBD2 identical over 8 bases. Trimming removed 4 bases from V and 5 bases from J; junction bases left unmatched: 13. There are 17 residues in the CDR3. CDR1 and CDR2 (germline): KGHSH, LQKENI. CDR3 sequence reads: CASSLGQTGGPHNEQFF. The CDR3 coding sequence is TGTGCCAGCTCACTGGGGCAGACGGGAGGGCCCCACAATGAGCAGTTCTTC.

This rearrangement joins TRBV6-5 to TRBJ2-4, with D unresolved. This CDR3 region has 12 residues. CDR1 MNHEY and CDR2 SVGAGI come from the germline V gene. V lost 10 bases and J lost 0, with 7 bases in between. CDR3 sequence (DNA): TGTGCCACTGGATTAGCCAAAAACATTCAGTACTTC. Amino acid sequence: CATGLAKNIQYF.

J is TRBJ1-2 and V is TRBV25-1, with D possibly TRBD1 on 5 matching bases. V was pared by 2 bases and J by 2 bases, with 9 bases between. The CDR3 length is 14 residues. Germline CDR1 and CDR2: MGHDK and SYGVNS. For the CDR3, the DNA is TGTGCCAGCAGTGAAGAGGGACGGAACTATGGCTACACCTTC. Amino acid sequence: CASSEEGRNYGYTF.

The gene calls are TRBV28 and TRBJ1-2; D ambiguous. Germline values: CDR1 MDHEN, CDR2 SYDVKM. The CDR3 has 14 residues. Trimming took 4 bases from V and 4 from J, leaving 13 bases between them. The CDR3 loop is CASSSRPDLYGYTF. The CDR3 DNA is TGTGCCAGCAGTTCCCGACCGGACCTCTATGGCTACACCTTC.

Here the CDR3 DNA reads TGTGCCAGCAGTTTAACCGGGACAGGTAGGACCTACGAGCAGTACTTC. Translated: CASSLTGTGRTYEQYF. The chain links TRBV28 to TRBJ2-7; 8 bases fit TRBD1. Trimming cost V 2 bases and J 2 bases; bases outside gene matches: 8. The CDR3 has 16 amino acids. The germline V gene encodes CDR1 MDHEN and CDR2 SYDVKM.

The J gene is TRBJ2-5, the V gene TRBV5-6; a weak D match, TRBD2 (5 bases). Germline V lookup: CDR1 SGHDT, CDR2 YYEEEE. The CDR3 has 14 amino acids. With 1 base removed from V and 1 base from J, the gap between germline ends came to 8 bases. The CDR3 DNA reads as TGTGCCAGCAGCTTGATCCGGGGCCAAGAGACCCAGTACTTC. It codes for CASSLIRGQETQYF.

The chain is built from TRBV10-2 and TRBJ2-1; D possibly matches TRBD1 or TRBD2 (5 bases each). Deletions cut 6 bases from V and 5 bases from J, with 11 bases between. From germline, CDR1 is WSHSY and CDR2 SAAADI. CDR3 size: 13 residues. The DNA for the CDR3 is TGCGCCAGCAGCTGGGACGGCAACAATGAGCAGTTCTTC. This sequence encodes CASSWDGNNEQFF.

The chain carries TRBV27 and TRBJ1-5; the D gene is possibly TRBD1 (6 bases). This CDR3 comprises 15 residues. V was clipped by 6 bases and J by 0 bases, with 12 bases between them. Germline values: CDR1 MNHEY, CDR2 SMNVEV (reference sequence). The CDR3 nucleotides are TGTGCCAGCAGCAAACAGGGTCTTAGCAATCAGCCCCAGCATTTT. As protein: CASSKQGLSNQPQHF.

This sequence joins TRBV2 and TRBJ1-5; no firm D call. CDR1 is SNHLY, CDR2 FYNNEI, per germline. V was clipped by 3 bases and J by 7 bases, with 10 bases between them. This CDR3 region has 13 residues. This chain's CDR3 is CASSESGAQPQHF. The CDR3 nucleotides are TGTGCCAGCAGTGAGTCCGGAGCCCAGCCCCAGCATTTT.

The genes are TRBV6-1 and TRBJ2-2, with TRBD1 identical over 9 bases. CDR1 and CDR2 from the germline V gene are MNHNS and SASEGT. The CDR3 contains 15 residues. Trimming at V came to 2 bases and at J to 5 bases, leaving 3 bases not matched to a gene. The CDR3 DNA is TGTGCCAGCAGTGAAAGGACAGGGGTGACCGGGGAGCTGTTTTTT. Translated, it gives CASSERTGVTGELFF.

This chain uses TRBV7-2 with TRBJ1-2, with no clear D. The V and J ends lost 3 bases and 4 bases respectively, with 15 bases between them. This CDR3 region has 15 residues. Germline V gene sequence: CDR1 SGHTA, CDR2 FQGNSA. In DNA form, the CDR3 reads TGTGCCAGCAGCTTTTCCGTGGGTGGGCCCTATGGCTACACCTTC. Amino acid sequence: CASSFSVGGPYGYTF.

This clone was seen a single time. The V gene is TRBV6-5, the J gene TRBJ2-7; 8 nucleotides align to TRBD1. With 8 bases clipped from V and 1 base from J, the junction kept 7 bases outside the gene matches. Per the germline V gene, CDR1 is MNHEY and CDR2 is SVGAGI. The CDR3 runs to 14 residues. CDR3 sequence (DNA): TGTGCCAGCCAATTAACAGGGGGGTCCTACGAGCAGTACTTC. This gives the protein CASQLTGGSYEQYF.

V gene TRBV7-3 combines with J gene TRBJ2-2; 12 nucleotides align to TRBD2. Per germline, CDR1 SGHTA and CDR2 FQGTGA. Trimming at V came to 2 bases and at J to 0 bases, leaving 4 bases not matched to a gene. This CDR3 has 18 amino acids. The CDR3 region has the DNA TGTGCCAGCAGCTTAGGACTAGCGGGAATTTCGAACACCGGGGAGCTGTTTTTT. Translation gives CASSLGLAGISNTGELFF. The full variable domain, rest sourced from reference TRBV7-3 and TRBJ2-2, is GAGVSQTPSNKVTEKGKYVELRCDPISGHTALYWYRQSLGQGPEFLIYFQGTGAADDSGLPNDRFFAVRPEGSVSTLKIQRTERGDSAVYLCASSLGLAGISNTGELFFGEGSRLTVL.

CDR3 amino acids: CASSVGTGGIFTDTQYF. CDR3 nucleotide sequence: TGTGCCAGCAGCGTAGGAACAGGGGGGATATTTACAGATACGCAGTATTTT. This chain uses TRBV9 with TRBJ2-3; 8 bases agree with TRBD1. Trimming took 0 bases from V and 3 from J; bases not matched to a gene: 9. Germline-derived CDR1 and CDR2 are SGDLS and YYNGEE. The CDR3 length is 17 residues.

The chain couples TRBV28 to TRBJ2-5; D is ambiguous. V shed 7 bases and J shed 5 bases, with 14 bases lying between them. The CDR3 length is 13 residues. Per the germline V gene, CDR1 is MDHEN and CDR2 is SYDVKM. CDR3 sequence: CASTIPGRETQYF. For the CDR3, the DNA is TGTGCCAGCACCATCCCTGGGCGGGAGACCCAGTACTTC. Full variable domain (rest looked up from reference TRBV28 and TRBJ2-5): DVKVTQSSRYLVKRTGEKVFLECVQDMDHENMFWYRQDPGLGLRLIYFSYDVKMKEKGDIPEGYSVSREKKERFSLILESASTNQTSMYLCASTIPGRETQYFGPGTRLLVL.